Ten or more counts support the clone carrying this T cell receptor beta chain. Antigen specificity is unknown. TCRdb reprocessed the 5' RACE reads with MiXCR, giving one entry per CDR3 protein. The repertoire holds under 350,000 distinct CDR3 sequences, 8% to 9.5% seen once, with under 7.5% in the top ten. There were only healthy Caucasians among the donors. The CDR3 has 14 residues. The V gene lost 8 bases and the J gene lost 1 base, with 9 bases spanning the gap. Germline values: CDR1 MNHEY, CDR2 SMNVEV (reference sequence). This record belongs to a study of identical twins. Study findings and constraints: Memory repertoires showed no such pattern, whereas abundant cord blood beta clonotypes carried fewer insertions.

The same sample was also used in a study of yellow fever vaccine responses in identical twins.

The origin of this receptor is a woman between 18 and 29 years old in good health. The material sequenced was CD8+ T cells sorted from blood. This chain joins TRBV27 and TRBJ2-6; a weak D match, TRBD2 (5 bases). The CDR3 loop is CASQSGSGANVLTF. In DNA, the CDR3 is TGTGCCAGCCAATCGGGGTCTGGGGCCAACGTCCTGACTTTC.